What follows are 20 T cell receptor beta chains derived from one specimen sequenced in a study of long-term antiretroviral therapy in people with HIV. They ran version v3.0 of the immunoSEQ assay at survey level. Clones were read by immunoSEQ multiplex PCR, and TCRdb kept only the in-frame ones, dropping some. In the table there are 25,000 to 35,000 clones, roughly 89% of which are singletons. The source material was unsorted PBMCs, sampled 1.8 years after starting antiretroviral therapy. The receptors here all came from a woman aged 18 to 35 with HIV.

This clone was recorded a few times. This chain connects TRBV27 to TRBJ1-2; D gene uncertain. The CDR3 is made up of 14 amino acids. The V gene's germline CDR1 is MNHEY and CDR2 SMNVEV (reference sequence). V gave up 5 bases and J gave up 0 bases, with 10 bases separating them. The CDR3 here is CASSPYGANYGYTF. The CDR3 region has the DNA TGTGCCAGCAGTCCCTACGGAGCTAACTATGGCTACACCTTC.

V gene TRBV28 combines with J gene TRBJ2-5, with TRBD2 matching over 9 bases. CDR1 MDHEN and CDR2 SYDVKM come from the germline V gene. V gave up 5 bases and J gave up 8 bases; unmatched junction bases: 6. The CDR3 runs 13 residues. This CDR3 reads CASSPQREDTQYF. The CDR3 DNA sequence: TGTGCCAGCAGTCCCCAGCGGGAGGATACCCAGTACTTC.

CDR3 in amino acids: CASSLMAGENTEAFF. In nucleotides, the CDR3 is TGTGCCAGCAGCTTAATGGCTGGGGAGAACACTGAAGCTTTCTTT. The chain links TRBV7-3 to TRBJ1-1, with D hard to call. The CDR3 is 15 amino acids. The germline V gene encodes CDR1 SGHTA and CDR2 FQGTGA. V shed 1 base and J shed 1 base, with 10 bases lying between them.

DNA for the CDR3: TGTGCCAGTAGCCGCCTCGGGAGCACAGATACGCAGTATTTT. Translated: CASSRLGSTDTQYF. V and J are TRBV19 and TRBJ2-3; D remains unclear. Germline CDR1 and CDR2: LNHDA and SQIVND (reference sequence). The CDR3 has 14 amino acids. Trimming left V 6 bases short and J 0 bases short, with 10 bases between.

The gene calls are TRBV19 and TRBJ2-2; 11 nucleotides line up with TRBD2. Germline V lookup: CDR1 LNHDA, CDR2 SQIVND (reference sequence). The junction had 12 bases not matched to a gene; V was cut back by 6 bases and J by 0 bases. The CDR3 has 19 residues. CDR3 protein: CASRPDASGRPANTGELFF. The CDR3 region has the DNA TGTGCCAGTAGGCCCGACGCTAGCGGGAGGCCTGCGAACACCGGGGAGCTGTTTTTT.

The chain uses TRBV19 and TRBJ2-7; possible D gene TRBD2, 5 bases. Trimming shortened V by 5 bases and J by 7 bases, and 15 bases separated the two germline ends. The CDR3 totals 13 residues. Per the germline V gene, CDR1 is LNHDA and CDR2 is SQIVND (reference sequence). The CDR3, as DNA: TGTGCCAGTAGTGCCCGCATGGCGGGTGAGCAGTACTTC. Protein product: CASSARMAGEQYF.

The DNA for the CDR3 is TGTGCCAGCAGTCCCCAAAGGGACTATTACAATGAGCAGTTCTTC. It encodes CASSPQRDYYNEQFF. The chain carries TRBV6-1 and TRBJ2-1; 7 bases map to TRBD2. CDR1 MNHNS and CDR2 SASEGT come from the germline V gene. V shed 5 bases and J 4 bases; nucleotides not matched to a gene: 8. This CDR3 has 15 residues.

The CDR3: CASSTRLAVPSEQYF. The CDR3 DNA reads as TGCGCCAGCAGCACCCGACTAGCGGTACCGTCCGAGCAGTACTTC. This sequence joins TRBV4-3 and TRBJ2-7, with 9 positions matching TRBD2. Trimming cost V 5 bases and J 6 bases; bases outside gene matches: 11. Germline CDR1 and CDR2: LGHNA and YSLEER. This CDR3 comprises 15 residues.

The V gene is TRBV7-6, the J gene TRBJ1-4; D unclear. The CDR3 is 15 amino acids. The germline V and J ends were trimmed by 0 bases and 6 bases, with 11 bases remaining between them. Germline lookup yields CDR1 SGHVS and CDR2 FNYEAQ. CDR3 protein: CASSLAAGTYEKLFF. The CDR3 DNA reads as TGTGCCAGCAGCTTAGCTGCGGGCACATATGAAAAACTGTTTTTT. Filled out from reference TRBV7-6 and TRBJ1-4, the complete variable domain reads GAGVSQSPRYKVTKRGQDVALRCDPISGHVSLYWYRQALGQGPEFLTYFNYEAQQDKSGLPNDRFSAERPEGSISTLTIQRTEQRDSAMYRCASSLAAGTYEKLFFGSGTQLSVL.

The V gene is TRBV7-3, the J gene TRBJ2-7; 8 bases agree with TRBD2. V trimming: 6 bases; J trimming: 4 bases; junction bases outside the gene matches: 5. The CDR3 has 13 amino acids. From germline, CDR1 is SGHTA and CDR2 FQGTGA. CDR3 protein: CASSFTSGYEQYF. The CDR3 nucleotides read TGTGCCAGCAGTTTTACTAGCGGTTACGAGCAGTACTTC.

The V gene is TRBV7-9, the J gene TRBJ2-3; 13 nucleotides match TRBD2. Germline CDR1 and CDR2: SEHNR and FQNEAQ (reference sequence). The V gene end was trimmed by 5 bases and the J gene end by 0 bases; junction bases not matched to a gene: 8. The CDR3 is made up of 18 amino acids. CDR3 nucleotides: TGTGCCAGCAGCCCTGGGACTAGCGGGACAAAAAGCACAGATACGCAGTATTTT. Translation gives CASSPGTSGTKSTDTQYF. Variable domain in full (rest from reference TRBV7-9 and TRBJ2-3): DTGVSQNPRHKITKRGQNVTFRCDPISEHNRLYWYRQTLGQGPEFLTYFQNEAQLEKSRLLSDRFSAERPKGSFSTLEIQRTEQGDSAMYLCASSPGTSGTKSTDTQYFGPGTRLTVL.

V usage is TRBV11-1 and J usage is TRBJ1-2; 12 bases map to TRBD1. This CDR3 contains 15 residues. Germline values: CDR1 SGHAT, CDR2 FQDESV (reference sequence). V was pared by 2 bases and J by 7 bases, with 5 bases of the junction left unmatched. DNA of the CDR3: TGTGCCAGCAGCTTAATGGGACAGGGGGCCTCTGGCTACACCTTC. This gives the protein CASSLMGQGASGYTF.

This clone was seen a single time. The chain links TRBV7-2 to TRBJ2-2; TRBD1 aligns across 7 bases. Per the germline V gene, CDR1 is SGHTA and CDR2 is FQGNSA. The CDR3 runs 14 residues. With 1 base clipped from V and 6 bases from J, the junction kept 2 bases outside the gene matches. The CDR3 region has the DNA TGTGCCAGCAGCTTAGGACAGGGCGCCGGGGAGCTGTTTTTT. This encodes CASSLGQGAGELFF.

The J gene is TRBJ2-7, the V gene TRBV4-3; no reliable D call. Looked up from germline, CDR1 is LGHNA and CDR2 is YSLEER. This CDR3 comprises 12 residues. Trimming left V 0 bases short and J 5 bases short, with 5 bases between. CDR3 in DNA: TGCGCCAGCAGCCAAGATACGGACGAGCAGTACTTC. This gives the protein CASSQDTDEQYF.

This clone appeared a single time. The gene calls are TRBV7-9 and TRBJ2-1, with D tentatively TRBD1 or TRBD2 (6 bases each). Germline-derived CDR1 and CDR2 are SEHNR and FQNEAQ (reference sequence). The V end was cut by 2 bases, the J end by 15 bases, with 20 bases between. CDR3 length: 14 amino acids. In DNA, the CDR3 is TGTGCCAGCAGCTTATCTGGGGGGCGCGGACGGACGTTCTTC. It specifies CASSLSGGRGRTFF.

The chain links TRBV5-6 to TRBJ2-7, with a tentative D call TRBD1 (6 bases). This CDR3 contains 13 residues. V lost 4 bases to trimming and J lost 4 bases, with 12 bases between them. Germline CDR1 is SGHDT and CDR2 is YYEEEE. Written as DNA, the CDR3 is TGTGCCAGCAGCCCGTCCACAGGGTACGAGCAGTACTTC. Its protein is CASSPSTGYEQYF.

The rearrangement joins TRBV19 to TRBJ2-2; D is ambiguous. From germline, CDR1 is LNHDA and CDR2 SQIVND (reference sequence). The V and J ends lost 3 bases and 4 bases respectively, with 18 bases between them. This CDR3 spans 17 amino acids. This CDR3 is CASSIEAPGQITGELFF. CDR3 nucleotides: TGTGCCAGTAGTATTGAGGCCCCGGGCCAGATCACCGGGGAGCTGTTTTTT.

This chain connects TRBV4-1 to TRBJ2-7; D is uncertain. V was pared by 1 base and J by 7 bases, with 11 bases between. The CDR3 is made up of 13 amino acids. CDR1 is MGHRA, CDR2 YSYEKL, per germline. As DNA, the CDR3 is TGCGCCAGCAGCCAAGCGACCGAAGGGGAGCAGTACTTC. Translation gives CASSQATEGEQYF.

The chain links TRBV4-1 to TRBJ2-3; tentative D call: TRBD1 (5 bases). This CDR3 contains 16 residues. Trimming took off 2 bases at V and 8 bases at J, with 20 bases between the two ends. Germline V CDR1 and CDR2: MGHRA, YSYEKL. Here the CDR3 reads CASSQPQGDPHRTQYF. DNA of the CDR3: TGCGCCAGCAGCCAACCGCAGGGCGATCCGCATCGTACGCAGTATTTT.

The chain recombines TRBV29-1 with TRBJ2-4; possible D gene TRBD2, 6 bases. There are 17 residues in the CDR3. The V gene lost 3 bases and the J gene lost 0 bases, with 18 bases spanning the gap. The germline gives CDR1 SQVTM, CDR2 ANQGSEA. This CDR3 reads CSVEEGPSGGAKNIQYF. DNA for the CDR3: TGCAGCGTTGAGGAGGGACCATCTGGGGGAGCCAAAAACATTCAGTACTTC.